The sequence of this T cell receptor beta chain was determined in a study of blood T cell repertoires in COVID-19. Only in-frame clones appear in the TCRdb table, and some are missing; sequencing was by immunoSEQ multiplex PCR. Among 150,000 or so clones listed, about 86% were seen once. The clonotype originates from a woman in her sixties or seventies with acute or convalescent COVID-19. Sequencing was done on a sample of peripheral blood.

This CDR3 is CASSGNGGREQYF. The CDR3 DNA is TGTGCCAGCAGCGGTAACGGGGGGCGAGAGCAGTACTTC. The chain links TRBV3-1 (or the pseudogene TRBV3-2) to TRBJ2-7, with D possibly being TRBD2 (7 bases). The CDR3 sequence is 13 residues long. Trimming stripped 5 bases from V and 7 bases from J, with 15 bases between. CDR1 is LGHDT, CDR2 YNNKEL, per germline (reference sequence).